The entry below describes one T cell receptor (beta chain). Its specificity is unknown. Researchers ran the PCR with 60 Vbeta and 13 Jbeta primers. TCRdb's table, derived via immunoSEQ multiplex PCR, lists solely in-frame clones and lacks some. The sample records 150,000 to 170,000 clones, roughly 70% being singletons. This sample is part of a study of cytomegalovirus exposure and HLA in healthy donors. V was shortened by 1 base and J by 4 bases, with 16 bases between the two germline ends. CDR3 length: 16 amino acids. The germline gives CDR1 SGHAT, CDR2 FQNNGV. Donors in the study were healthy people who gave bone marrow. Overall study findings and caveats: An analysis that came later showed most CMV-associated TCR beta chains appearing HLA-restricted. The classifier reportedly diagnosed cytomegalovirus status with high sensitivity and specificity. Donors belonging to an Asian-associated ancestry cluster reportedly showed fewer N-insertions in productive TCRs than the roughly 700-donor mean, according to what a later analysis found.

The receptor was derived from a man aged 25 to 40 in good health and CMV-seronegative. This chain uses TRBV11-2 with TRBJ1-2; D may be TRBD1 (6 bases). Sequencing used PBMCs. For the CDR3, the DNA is TGTGCCAGCAGCTTAGCCATGGGGGGGGCCGGCTATGGCTACACCTTC. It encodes CASSLAMGGAGYGYTF.